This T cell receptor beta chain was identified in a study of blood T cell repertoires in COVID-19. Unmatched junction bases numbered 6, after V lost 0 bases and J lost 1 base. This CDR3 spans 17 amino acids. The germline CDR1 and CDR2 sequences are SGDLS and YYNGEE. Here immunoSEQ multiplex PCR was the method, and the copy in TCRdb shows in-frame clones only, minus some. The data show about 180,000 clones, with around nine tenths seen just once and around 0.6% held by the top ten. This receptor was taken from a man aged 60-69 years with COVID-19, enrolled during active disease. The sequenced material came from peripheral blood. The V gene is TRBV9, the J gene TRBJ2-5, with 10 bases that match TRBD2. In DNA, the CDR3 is TGTGCCAGCAGCGTAGGGTTACTAGCGGGGTTCCAAGAGACCCAGTACTTC. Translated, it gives CASSVGLLAGFQETQYF.